A selection of T cell receptor beta chains follows, all from one sample in a study of response to subunit inactivated influenza vaccine. Using its own MiXCR run on the RT-PCR reads, TCRdb lists one record per CDR3 protein. The repertoire has around 200,000 distinct CDR3 sequences, around 9% of them found once; the top ten carry about a tenth. Sequenced here: non-naive T cells sorted from PBMCs, sampled on the day of vaccination. The receptors originated from a man in his fifties or sixties who received an inactivated influenza vaccine. CDR3s include the opening cysteine and the closing phenylalanine or tryptophan. Fields, in order: D gene, V gene, J gene, clone size, CDR3 protein, CDR3 DNA. A D gene is named only where the DNA matches it firmly. Rows may omit the clone size; those that give it use once, few, many or a size class.

d_gene: .
v_gene: TRBV29-1
j_gene: TRBJ1-4
abundance: many
CDR3aa: CSVEEGSDEKLFF
CDR3nt: TGCAGCGTTGAAGAGGGGAGTGATGAAAAACTGTTTTTT

d_gene: .
v_gene: TRBV15
j_gene: TRBJ2-6
abundance: few
CDR3aa: CATSQGTGANVLTF
CDR3nt: TGTGCCACCAGCCAGGGGACCGGGGCCAACGTCCTGACTTTC

d_gene: TRBD1
v_gene: TRBV6-4
j_gene: TRBJ2-1
abundance: many
CDR3aa: CASSAGQGNEQFF
CDR3nt: TGTGCCAGCAGTGCGGGACAGGGTAATGAGCAGTTCTTC

d_gene: .
v_gene: TRBV11-1
j_gene: TRBJ2-1
abundance: .
CDR3aa: CASRSGNEQFF
CDR3nt: TGTGCCAGCAGGTCGGGCAATGAGCAGTTCTTC

d_gene: TRBD1
v_gene: TRBV3-1
j_gene: TRBJ2-2
abundance: many
CDR3aa: CASSQPDRGRVGELFF
CDR3nt: TGTGCCAGCAGCCAGCCGGACAGGGGGCGGGTCGGGGAGCTGTTTTTT

d_gene: .
v_gene: TRBV5-1
j_gene: TRBJ1-5
abundance: many
CDR3aa: CASSLEPEAGPQHF
CDR3nt: TGCGCCAGCAGCTTGGAGCCTGAAGCAGGGCCCCAGCATTTT

d_gene: .
v_gene: TRBV9
j_gene: TRBJ2-7
abundance: many
CDR3aa: CASSVGPSYEQYF
CDR3nt: TGTGCCAGCAGCGTAGGCCCTTCCTACGAGCAGTACTTC

d_gene: TRBD2
v_gene: TRBV13
j_gene: TRBJ2-3
abundance: few
CDR3aa: CASSYVWTSGSTGADTQYF
CDR3nt: TGTGCCAGCAGTTACGTTTGGACTAGCGGGAGCACGGGGGCAGATACGCAGTATTTT

d_gene: .
v_gene: TRBV29-1
j_gene: TRBJ2-5
abundance: many
CDR3aa: CSVTGHETQYF
CDR3nt: TGCAGCGTTACAGGGCACGAGACCCAGTACTTC

d_gene: TRBD2
v_gene: TRBV7-3
j_gene: TRBJ2-1
abundance: many
CDR3aa: CASSLNLGGIKFF
CDR3nt: TGTGCCAGCAGCTTAAATCTGGGAGGGATCAAGTTCTTC

d_gene: .
v_gene: TRBV11-2
j_gene: TRBJ2-5
abundance: few
CDR3aa: CASSLGYGPTEKETQYF
CDR3nt: TGTGCCAGCAGCTTAGGATATGGACCCACAGAGAAGGAGACCCAGTACTTC

d_gene: TRBD2
v_gene: TRBV5-1
j_gene: TRBJ2-7
abundance: many
CDR3aa: CASSRDYSTYEQYF
CDR3nt: TGCGCCAGCAGCCGGGACTACAGTACATACGAGCAGTACTTC

d_gene: TRBD2
v_gene: TRBV3-1
j_gene: TRBJ2-5
abundance: many
CDR3aa: CASGGGVQETQYF
CDR3nt: TGTGCCAGCGGGGGAGGGGTACAAGAGACCCAGTACTTC

d_gene: TRBD2
v_gene: TRBV5-1
j_gene: TRBJ2-1
abundance: .
CDR3aa: CASSGLAASNNEQFF
CDR3nt: TGCGCCAGCAGTGGTCTAGCGGCATCTAACAATGAGCAGTTCTTC

d_gene: .
v_gene: TRBV20-1
j_gene: TRBJ2-4
abundance: medium-sized
CDR3aa: CSANRILAKNIQYF
CDR3nt: TGCAGTGCTAACCGTATACTAGCCAAAAACATTCAGTACTTC

d_gene: .
v_gene: TRBV15
j_gene: TRBJ2-7
abundance: .
CDR3aa: CATSRENTGPYEQYF
CDR3nt: TGTGCCACCAGCAGAGAAAATACAGGGCCCTACGAGCAGTACTTC

d_gene: .
v_gene: TRBV6-2/TRBV6-3
j_gene: TRBJ2-5
abundance: few
CDR3aa: CASGGIWLETQYF
CDR3nt: TGTGCCAGCGGTGGGATCTGGCTGGAGACCCAGTACTTC

d_gene: .
v_gene: TRBV12-3/TRBV12-4
j_gene: TRBJ2-2
abundance: many
CDR3aa: CASSFHIGIRGGELFF
CDR3nt: TGTGCCAGCAGTTTTCATATCGGGATACGCGGCGGGGAGCTGTTTTTT

d_gene: TRBD1
v_gene: TRBV5-1
j_gene: TRBJ2-2
abundance: few
CDR3aa: CASSYGGTGGPGELFF
CDR3nt: TGCGCCAGCAGCTACGGGGGGACAGGGGGTCCCGGGGAGCTGTTTTTT

d_gene: TRBD1
v_gene: TRBV20-1
j_gene: TRBJ1-1
abundance: many
CDR3aa: CSARPQQGAQTEAFF
CDR3nt: TGCAGTGCTAGGCCCCAACAGGGGGCGCAAACTGAAGCTTTCTTT

d_gene: .
v_gene: TRBV12-3/TRBV12-4
j_gene: TRBJ2-1
abundance: .
CDR3aa: CASSWGGGEQFF
CDR3nt: TGTGCCAGCAGTTGGGGTGGGGGAGAGCAGTTCTTC

d_gene: .
v_gene: TRBV7-2
j_gene: TRBJ2-3
abundance: many
CDR3aa: CASSLKAHGASTDTQYF
CDR3nt: TGTGCCAGCAGCTTAAAGGCCCATGGCGCTAGCACAGATACGCAGTATTTT

d_gene: TRBD1
v_gene: TRBV6-2/TRBV6-3
j_gene: TRBJ1-1
abundance: .
CDR3aa: CASSSLDRGDTEAFF
CDR3nt: TGTGCCAGCAGTTCCCTGGACAGGGGTGACACTGAAGCTTTCTTT

d_gene: .
v_gene: TRBV4-1
j_gene: TRBJ2-2
abundance: .
CDR3aa: CVSSQDPRGNTGELFF
CDR3nt: TGCGTCAGCAGCCAAGATCCCAGGGGTAACACCGGGGAGCTGTTTTTT

d_gene: TRBD2
v_gene: TRBV4-3
j_gene: TRBJ2-5
abundance: many
CDR3aa: CASRAGTSGGETQYF
CDR3nt: TGCGCCAGCAGGGCCGGGACTAGTGGTGGGGAGACCCAGTACTTC

d_gene: TRBD1
v_gene: TRBV5-5
j_gene: TRBJ2-5
abundance: .
CDR3aa: CASSLRDRGIETQYF
CDR3nt: TGTGCCAGCAGCTTGCGGGACAGGGGAATCGAGACCCAGTACTTC

d_gene: .
v_gene: TRBV12-3/TRBV12-4
j_gene: TRBJ2-3
abundance: many
CDR3aa: CASSPQDTQYF
CDR3nt: TGTGCCAGCAGCCCACAAGATACGCAGTATTTT

d_gene: TRBD2
v_gene: TRBV2
j_gene: TRBJ2-7
abundance: many
CDR3aa: CASIPLWGLAGGSEQYF
CDR3nt: TGTGCCAGCATCCCTTTGTGGGGTTTAGCGGGAGGATCCGAGCAGTACTTC

d_gene: TRBD1
v_gene: TRBV5-6
j_gene: TRBJ2-3
abundance: .
CDR3aa: CASSLTGVDTQYF
CDR3nt: TGTGCCAGCAGCTTGACAGGGGTAGATACGCAGTATTTT

d_gene: TRBD1
v_gene: TRBV15
j_gene: TRBJ2-1
abundance: many
CDR3aa: CATSRVVDRGAYNEQFF
CDR3nt: TGTGCCACCAGCAGAGTTGTCGACAGGGGGGCCTACAATGAGCAGTTCTTC

d_gene: TRBD1
v_gene: TRBV27
j_gene: TRBJ1-4
abundance: .
CDR3aa: CASSLSDGTGVEKLFF
CDR3nt: TGTGCCAGCAGTTTATCGGATGGGACAGGGGTTGAAAAACTGTTTTTT

d_gene: TRBD1
v_gene: TRBV5-1
j_gene: TRBJ2-5
abundance: .
CDR3aa: CASSTRTIDRAETQYF
CDR3nt: TGCGCCAGCAGCACTCGAACCATCGACAGGGCCGAGACCCAGTACTTC

d_gene: .
v_gene: TRBV12-3/TRBV12-4
j_gene: TRBJ2-1
abundance: many
CDR3aa: CASSQYNEQFF
CDR3nt: TGTGCCAGCAGCCAATACAATGAGCAGTTCTTC

d_gene: .
v_gene: TRBV11-1
j_gene: TRBJ2-3
abundance: many
CDR3aa: CASSFRGPLGDYSTDTQYF
CDR3nt: TGTGCCAGCAGCTTCCGGGGGCCCTTGGGAGATTATAGCACAGATACGCAGTATTTT